The 9 T cell receptor beta chains below were found in one sample sequenced in a study of cytomegalovirus exposure and HLA in healthy donors. The PCR contained 60 Vbeta and 13 Jbeta primers. Assay: immunoSEQ multiplex PCR; the TCRdb copy retains only in-frame clones and omits some. The table has about 98,000 clones, around 80% seen once. The source material was PBMCs. All receptors derive from a man aged 55-75 years in good health and CMV-seropositive.

The V gene is TRBV6-1, the J gene TRBJ2-7; the D gene is possibly TRBD2 (6 bases). The CDR3 runs to 14 residues. V was cut by 6 bases and J by 2 bases, with 14 bases left in between. Germline CDR1 MNHNS, CDR2 SASEGT. The CDR3 DNA reads as TGTGCCAGCAGGACCCTTCGCGGGACCTACGAGCAGTACTTC. Its protein product is CASRTLRGTYEQYF.

This chain connects TRBV11-1 to TRBJ2-7, with a possible D match to TRBD1 (5 bases). The CDR3 is 14 amino acids. Trimming pared 5 bases from V and 2 bases from J, leaving 13 bases between. Looked up from germline, CDR1 is SGHAT and CDR2 is FQDESV (reference sequence). CDR3 in DNA: TGTGCCAGCAGCCCTACACAGGTCCCCTACGAGCAGTACTTC. Translating it yields CASSPTQVPYEQYF.

The V gene is TRBV5-4, the J gene TRBJ1-2; D is unresolved. The V gene lost 5 bases and the J gene lost 4 bases, with 12 bases spanning the gap. The CDR3 is made up of 13 amino acids. CDR1 SGHNT and CDR2 YYREEE come from the germline V gene (reference sequence). CDR3 sequence reads: CASRGWESYGYTF. The CDR3 region has the DNA TGTGCCAGCAGGGGGTGGGAGTCCTATGGCTACACCTTC. Variable domain in full (rest from reference TRBV5-4 and TRBJ1-2): ETGVTQSPTHLIKTRGQQVTLRCSSQSGHNTVSWYQQALGQGPQFIFQYYREEENGRGNFPPRFSGLQFPNYSSELNVNALELDDSALYLCASRGWESYGYTFGSGTRLTVV.

The genes are TRBV7-9 and TRBJ2-5; 10 bases are a match to TRBD1. Germline CDR1 is SEHNR and CDR2 is FQNEAQ (reference sequence). The CDR3 has 17 residues. Trimming removed 6 bases from V and 5 bases from J; junction bases left unmatched: 15. For the CDR3, the DNA is TGTGCCAGCAGTTCCCGACAGGGGGCCATCCTTCGGGAGACCCAGTACTTC. Translating gives CASSSRQGAILRETQYF.

The chain uses TRBV7-9 and TRBJ1-4; D is uncertain. The CDR3 has 13 amino acids. V dropped 5 bases and J dropped 8 bases, with 12 bases sitting between them. Germline CDR1 is SEHNR and CDR2 is FQNEAQ (reference sequence). The CDR3 loop reads CASSPLRGEKLFF. The CDR3 bases are TGTGCCAGCAGCCCCCTACGAGGGGAAAAACTGTTTTTT.

The chain is built from TRBV5-1 and TRBJ2-1, with TRBD1 as a possible D gene (6 bases). The germline V gene encodes CDR1 SGHRS and CDR2 YFSETQ. V lost 3 bases and J lost 9, with 10 bases in between. The CDR3 length is 12 residues. The CDR3 DNA is TGCGCCAGCAGCTGGCAGGGGCTTGAGCAGTTCTTC. Translated, it gives CASSWQGLEQFF.

This rearrangement joins TRBV5-4 to TRBJ1-4; weak D call: TRBD1 (6 bases). V lost 4 bases to trimming and J lost 0 bases, with 10 bases between them. The CDR3 has 15 residues. The germline CDR1 and CDR2 sequences are SGHNT and YYREEE (reference sequence). The DNA of the CDR3 is TGTGCCAGCAGCCCAACAGGGACAACTAATGAAAAACTGTTTTTT. The encoded protein is CASSPTGTTNEKLFF.

In its sample, this clone was seen a few times. The chain uses TRBV4-1 and TRBJ1-1; a weak D match, TRBD1 (5 bases). This CDR3 has 15 amino acids. Germline lookup yields CDR1 MGHRA and CDR2 YSYEKL. Trimming pared 1 base from V and 0 bases from J, leaving 9 bases between. The CDR3 DNA reads as TGCGCCAGCAGCCAAGTCGGCAGGGTGAACACTGAAGCTTTCTTT. Its protein product is CASSQVGRVNTEAFF.

CDR3 coding DNA: TGTGCCAGCAGTCTAGATGGACTTCTCTACAATGAGCAGTTCTTC. Translation gives CASSLDGLLYNEQFF. V and J are TRBV7-2 and TRBJ2-1, with D possibly TRBD2 on 5 matching bases. Germline values: CDR1 SGHTA, CDR2 FQGNSA. V shed 6 bases and J shed 3 bases, with 15 bases lying between them. This CDR3 has 15 amino acids.